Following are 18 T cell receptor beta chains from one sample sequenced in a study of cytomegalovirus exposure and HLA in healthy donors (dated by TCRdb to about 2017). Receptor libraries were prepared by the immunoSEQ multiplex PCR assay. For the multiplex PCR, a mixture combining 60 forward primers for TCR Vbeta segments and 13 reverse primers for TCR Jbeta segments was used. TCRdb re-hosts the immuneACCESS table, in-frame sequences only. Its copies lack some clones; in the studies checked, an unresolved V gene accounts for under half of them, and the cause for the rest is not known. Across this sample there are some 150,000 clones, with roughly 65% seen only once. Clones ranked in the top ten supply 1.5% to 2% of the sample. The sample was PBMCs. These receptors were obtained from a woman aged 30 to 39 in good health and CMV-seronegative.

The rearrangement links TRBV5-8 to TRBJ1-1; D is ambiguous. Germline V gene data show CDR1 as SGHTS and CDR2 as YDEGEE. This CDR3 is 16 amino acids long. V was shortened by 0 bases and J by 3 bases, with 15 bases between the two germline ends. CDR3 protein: CASSLGSGSWDTEAFF. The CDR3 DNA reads TGTGCCAGCAGCTTGGGGTCGGGGAGTTGGGACACTGAAGCTTTCTTT.

In DNA form, the CDR3 reads TGTGCCAGCAGCGGGGGGAGCGGTATTGAAGCTTTCTTT. Encoded protein: CASSGGSGIEAFF. The chain joins TRBV7-9 to TRBJ1-1, with a possible D match to TRBD1 (5 bases). CDR1 SEHNR and CDR2 FQNEAQ come from the germline V gene (reference sequence). The CDR3 sequence is 13 residues long. V lost 5 bases to trimming and J lost 7 bases, with 14 bases between them.

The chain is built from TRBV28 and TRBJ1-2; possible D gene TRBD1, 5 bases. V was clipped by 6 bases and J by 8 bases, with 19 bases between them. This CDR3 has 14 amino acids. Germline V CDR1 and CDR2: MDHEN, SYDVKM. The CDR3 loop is CASSPNGAFWGYTF. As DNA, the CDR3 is TGTGCCAGCAGCCCAAATGGGGCCTTTTGGGGCTACACCTTC.

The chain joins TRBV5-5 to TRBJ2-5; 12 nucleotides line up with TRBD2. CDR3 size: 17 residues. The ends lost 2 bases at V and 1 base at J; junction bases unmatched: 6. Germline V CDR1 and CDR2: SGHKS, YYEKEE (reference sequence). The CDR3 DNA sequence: TGTGCCAGCAGCTTACCCGGACTAGCGGGGATCCAAGAGACCCAGTACTTC. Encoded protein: CASSLPGLAGIQETQYF.

Written as DNA, the CDR3 is TGTGCCAGCAGCTTAGGGACTTTTAAGGCGGAGCCCCAGCATTTT. Amino acid sequence: CASSLGTFKAEPQHF. This chain connects TRBV7-9 to TRBJ1-5; no definite D call. The CDR3 covers 15 residues. The germline V gene has CDR1 SEHNR and CDR2 FQNEAQ (reference sequence). V was trimmed by 1 base and J by 8 bases, leaving 15 bases between them.

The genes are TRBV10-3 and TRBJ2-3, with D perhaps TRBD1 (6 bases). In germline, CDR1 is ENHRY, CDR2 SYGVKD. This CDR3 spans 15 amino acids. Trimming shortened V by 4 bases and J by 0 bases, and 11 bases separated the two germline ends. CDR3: CAISARTASTDTQYF. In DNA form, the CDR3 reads TGTGCCATCAGTGCCCGGACAGCCAGCACAGATACGCAGTATTTT.

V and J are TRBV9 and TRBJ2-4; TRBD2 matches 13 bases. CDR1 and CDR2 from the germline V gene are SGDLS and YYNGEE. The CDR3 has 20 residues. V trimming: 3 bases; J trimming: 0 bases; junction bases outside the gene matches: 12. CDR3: CASSGDPGLAGILAKNIQYF. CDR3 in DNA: TGTGCCAGCAGCGGCGACCCGGGACTAGCGGGGATACTAGCCAAAAACATTCAGTACTTC.

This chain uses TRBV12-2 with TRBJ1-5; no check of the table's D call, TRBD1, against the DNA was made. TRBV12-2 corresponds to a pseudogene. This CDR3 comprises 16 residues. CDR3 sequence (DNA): TGTGCAAGTCGCTTAGCGGGCGCTTATAGCAATCAGCCCCAGCATTTT. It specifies CASRLAGAYSNQPQHF.

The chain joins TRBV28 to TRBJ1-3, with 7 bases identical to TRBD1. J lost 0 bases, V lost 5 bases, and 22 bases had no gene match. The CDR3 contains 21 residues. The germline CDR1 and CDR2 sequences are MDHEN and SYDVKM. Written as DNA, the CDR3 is TGTGCCAGCAGTCCTCGTTACCGGGACAGAACCGATACAAGCTCTGGAAACACCATATATTTT. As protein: CASSPRYRDRTDTSSGNTIYF.

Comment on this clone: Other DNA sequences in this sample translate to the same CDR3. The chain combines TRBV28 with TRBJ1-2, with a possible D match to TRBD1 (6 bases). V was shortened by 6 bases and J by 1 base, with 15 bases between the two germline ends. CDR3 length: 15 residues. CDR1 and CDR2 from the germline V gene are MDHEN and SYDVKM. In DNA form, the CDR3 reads TGTGCCAGCAGCGATCCCGACAGGAGTAACTATGGCTACACCTTC. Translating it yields CASSDPDRSNYGYTF.

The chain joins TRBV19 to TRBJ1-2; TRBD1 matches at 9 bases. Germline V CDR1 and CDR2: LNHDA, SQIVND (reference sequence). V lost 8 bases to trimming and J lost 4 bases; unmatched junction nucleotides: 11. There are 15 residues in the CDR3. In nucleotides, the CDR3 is TGTGCCAGTCCCCCCTTGGGGGACAGGGCCTATGGCTACACCTTC. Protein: CASPPLGDRAYGYTF.

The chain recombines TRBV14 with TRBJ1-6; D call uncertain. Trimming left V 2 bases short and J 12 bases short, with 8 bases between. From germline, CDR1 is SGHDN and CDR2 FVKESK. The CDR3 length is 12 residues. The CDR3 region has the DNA TGTGCCAGCAGCCAAACCTTCGGACCCCTCCACTTT. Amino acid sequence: CASSQTFGPLHF.

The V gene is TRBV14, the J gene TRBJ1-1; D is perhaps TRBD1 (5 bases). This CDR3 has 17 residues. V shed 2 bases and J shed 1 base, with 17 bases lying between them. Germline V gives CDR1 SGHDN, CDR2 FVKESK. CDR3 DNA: TGTGCCAGCAGCCAATACCGGGACTCAGGAGGGAACACTGAAGCTTTCTTT. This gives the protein CASSQYRDSGGNTEAFF. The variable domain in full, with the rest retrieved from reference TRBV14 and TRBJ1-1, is EAGVTQFPSHSVIEKGQTVTLRCDPISGHDNLYWYRRVMGKEIKFLLHFVKESKQDESGMPNNRFLAERTGGTYSTLKVQPAELEDSGVYFCASSQYRDSGGNTEAFFGQGTRLTVV.

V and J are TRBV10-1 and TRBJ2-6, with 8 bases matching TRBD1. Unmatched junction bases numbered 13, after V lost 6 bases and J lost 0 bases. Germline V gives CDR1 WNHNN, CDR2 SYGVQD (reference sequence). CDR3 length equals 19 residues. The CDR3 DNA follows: TGCGCCAGCAGCGACGCCCCACGGGACAGGAACTCTGGGGCCAACGTCCTGACTTTC. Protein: CASSDAPRDRNSGANVLTF.

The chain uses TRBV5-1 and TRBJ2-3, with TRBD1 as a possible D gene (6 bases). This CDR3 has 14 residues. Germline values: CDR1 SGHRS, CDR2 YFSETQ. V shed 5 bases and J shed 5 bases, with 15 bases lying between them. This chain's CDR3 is CASSPGTRGDTQYF. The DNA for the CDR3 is TGCGCCAGCAGTCCCGGGACACGGGGAGATACGCAGTATTTT.

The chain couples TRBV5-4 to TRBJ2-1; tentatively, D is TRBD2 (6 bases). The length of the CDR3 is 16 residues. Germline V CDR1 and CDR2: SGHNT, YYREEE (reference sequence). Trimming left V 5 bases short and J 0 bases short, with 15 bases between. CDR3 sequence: CASSKKDGSSYNEQFF. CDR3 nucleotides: TGTGCCAGCAGTAAGAAGGACGGGAGCTCCTACAATGAGCAGTTCTTC.

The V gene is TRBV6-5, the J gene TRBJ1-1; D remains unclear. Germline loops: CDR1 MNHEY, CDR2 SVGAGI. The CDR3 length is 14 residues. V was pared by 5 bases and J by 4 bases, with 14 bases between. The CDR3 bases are TGTGCCAGCAGTGCGCCCGCATCGTCCACTGAAGCTTTCTTT. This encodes CASSAPASSTEAFF.

CDR3 coding DNA: TGCAGCGTTGGACTAGCGGGAGGCTACGAGCAGTACTTC. This codes for CSVGLAGGYEQYF. This chain connects TRBV29-1 to TRBJ2-7; 13 bases line up with TRBD2. The CDR3 length is 13 residues. The J segment lost 3 bases and the V segment lost 4 bases, leaving 0 bases of the junction unmatched. Germline V CDR1 and CDR2: SQVTM, ANQGSEA.